What follows are 4 T cell receptor beta chains derived from one specimen sequenced in a study of CD8+CD57+ T cells in acquired aplastic anemia. Genomic DNA constituted the template upon which TCR beta VDJ and CDR3 profiling was performed. TCRdb reprocessed the reads via MiXCR and lists one record per CDR3 protein. Of some 200,000 distinct CDR3 sequences listed, roughly 35% were seen once; the top ten hold 1% to 1.3%. The sequenced sample was sorted CD4+, CD8+, or CD8+CD57+ T cells (not recorded which) from PBMCs. These receptors were obtained from a human donor in good health, serving as a control.

In its sample, this clonotype was seen many times. The chain uses TRBV7-9 and TRBJ2-2; D not certain. The CDR3 contains 15 residues. Deletions cut 6 bases from V and 8 bases from J, with 19 bases between. Per the germline V gene, CDR1 is SEHNR and CDR2 is FQNEAQ (reference sequence). The CDR3: CASSRSYVSKGELFF. Written as DNA, the CDR3 is TGTGCCAGCAGTAGGAGTTACGTCTCGAAGGGGGAGCTGTTTTTT. The variable domain in full, completed from reference TRBV7-9 and TRBJ2-2, reads DTGVSQNPRHKITKRGQNVTFRCDPISEHNRLYWYRQTLGQGPEFLTYFQNEAQLEKSRLLSDRFSAERPKGSFSTLEIQRTEQGDSAMYLCASSRSYVSKGELFFGEGSRLTVL.

The rearrangement uses TRBV5-1 and TRBJ2-7; TRBD1 is a possible D gene (5 bases). The CDR3 contains 15 residues. Germline loops: CDR1 SGHRS, CDR2 YFSETQ. With 0 bases removed from V and 5 bases from J, the gap between germline ends came to 15 bases. CDR3 loop: CASSLVIQEFNEQYF. The CDR3 DNA is TGCGCCAGCAGCTTGGTAATACAGGAATTCAACGAGCAGTACTTC. Looking up the rest from reference TRBV5-1 and TRBJ2-7 gives the full variable domain: KAGVTQTPRYLIKTRGQQVTLSCSPISGHRSVSWYQQTPGQGLQFLFEYFSETQRNKGNFPGRFSGRQFSNSRSEMNVSTLELGDSALYLCASSLVIQEFNEQYFGPGTRLTVT.

This clonotype appeared many times. This sequence joins TRBV2 and TRBJ1-2; TRBD1 agrees at 8 bases. Losses at the gene ends were 6 bases for V and 1 base for J; bases not matched to a gene: 4. This CDR3 has 14 residues. CDR1 and CDR2 from the germline V gene are SNHLY and FYNNEI. The CDR3: CASRRQGNNYGYTF. Written as DNA, the CDR3 is TGTGCCAGCAGGCGACAGGGGAATAACTATGGCTACACCTTC.

This chain links TRBV5-1 with TRBJ1-1; D may be TRBD1 (5 bases). Per the germline V gene, CDR1 is SGHRS and CDR2 is YFSETQ. Deletions cut 4 bases from V and 4 bases from J, with 17 bases between. The CDR3 has 15 amino acids. The CDR3 region is CASSEPGRGGTEAFF. CDR3 bases: TGCGCCAGCAGCGAGCCGGGCCGCGGGGGCACTGAAGCTTTCTTT.